The following is a T cell receptor beta chain sequence with its context. No antigen is known for it. These data are taken from a study of T cell responses to AZD1222 COVID-19 vaccine. Study background: Recipients boosted at about 4 weeks or about 12 weeks are pooled. Study results and limitations: Clonal diversity was possibly underestimated, and the donors were mostly white British, with more females.

TCRdb keeps only in-frame clones here, not all; method: immunoSEQ multiplex PCR. The sample consists of approximately 120,000 clones, roughly 84% of them appearing once. V dropped 2 bases and J dropped 7 bases, with 9 bases sitting between them. CDR1 is MNHEY and CDR2 is SVGEGT in the germline V gene. The CDR3 sequence is 13 residues long. This specimen was peripheral blood, taken on day 0 of AZD1222 vaccination. V usage is TRBV6-2 or TRBV6-3 and J usage is TRBJ1-5; D unclear. This TCR was recovered from an adult in good health. The CDR3 coding sequence is TGTGCCAGCAGTTACGGGGATAAACAGCCCCAGCATTTT. Its translation: CASSYGDKQPQHF.